This TCR beta chain was identified in a study of vaccination effects on CD4 cells after COVID-19. The CDR3 runs 16 residues. Germline CDR1 and CDR2: SGHAT and FQNNGV. Between the trimmed V and J ends, which lost 1 base and 0 bases, there was a span of 13 bases. This clone was seen a single time. What it recognizes is unknown. Libraries were prepared by immunoSEQ multiplex PCR; TCRdb keeps only in-frame clonotypes and omits some of them. The profile shows tens of thousands of clones, over 60% of them singletons. CD4+ T cells specific for antigen were expanded with viral peptide pools by the ViraFEST assay before sequencing. The culture ran for 9 to 11 days, and then CD4+ T cells were isolated. The person had a PCR-confirmed SARS-CoV-2 infection during March to December 2020. As the negative control culture, an HIV-1 Nef peptide pool was included.

The specimen was CD4+ T cells from PBMCs cultured with HIV peptides, collected before COVID-19 vaccination. The subset here: HIV-1 Nef peptide pool negative control/reference culture. The sequence came from a human donor who had a prior SARS-CoV-2 infection. The rearrangement links TRBV11-2 to TRBJ2-7; no clear D. The CDR3, as DNA: TGTGCCAGCAGCTTAGGTCTCCAGGACCGCTCCTACGAGCAGTACTTC. It specifies CASSLGLQDRSYEQYF.